One sample yielded the 2 T cell receptor beta chains listed below, sequenced in a study of blood T cell repertoires in COVID-19. Profiled with immunoSEQ multiplex PCR; TCRdb holds only in-frame clones, not every one. The data hold 250,000 to 400,000 clones, with 70% to 90% observed a single time. Input material: peripheral blood. These receptors were obtained from a woman in her 30s with COVID-19, enrolled during active disease.

The J gene is TRBJ2-1, the V gene TRBV11-3; D is ambiguous. Germline V lookup: CDR1 SGHNT, CDR2 YENEEA. This CDR3 is 13 amino acids long. V lost 5 bases and J 9 bases, leaving 14 bases between the germline ends. The CDR3 protein is CASSPLVGGEQFF. CDR3 nucleotides: TGTGCCAGCAGCCCGTTGGTCGGTGGTGAGCAGTTCTTC.

The CDR3 DNA follows: TGTGCCAGCAGACGGACAGGGAACTATGGCTACACCTTC. Its translation is CASRRTGNYGYTF. The J gene is TRBJ1-2, the V gene TRBV12-3 or TRBV12-4; 8 bases agree with TRBD1. Germline trimming cut 6 bases from V and 2 bases from J; bases unmatched to any gene: 2. The CDR3 spans 13 residues.